Listed below are T cell receptor beta chains from one sample, sequenced in a study of blood T cell repertoires in COVID-19. Sequenced by immunoSEQ multiplex PCR; TCRdb stores in-frame clones only, minus some. The sample lists about 260,000 clones; approximately 86% were seen once. The sample comprised peripheral blood. The receptors shown here come from a human donor in a cohort sampled during active COVID-19. The conserved cysteine and the conserved F or W are not part of the CDR3 here.

TRBJ2-7	TRBV7-2	ASSPQGAVISYEQY
TRBJ1-5	TRBV5-1	ASSFTAPWVPGQGQSNQPQH
TRBJ2-7	TRBV5-1	ASSFLLAGGPNEQY
TRBJ2-7	TRBV7-9	ASSRQGELYEQY
TRBJ2-7	TRBV27	ASRIGTGSYEQY
TRBJ2-7	TRBV27	ASSPYSTPSYEQY
TRBJ1-1	TRBV7-2	ASSLGDRVAEAF
TRBJ2-7	TRBV6-6	ASRSGDYEQY
TRBJ2-6	TRBV4-2	ASSQDSPDRVRGANVLT
TRBJ2-5	TRBV5-4	ASSPWQAETQY
TRBJ2-4	TRBV5-6	ASSLEFGRTKNIQY
TRBJ2-7	TRBV30	AWSAGLVSYEQY
TRBJ2-7	TRBV25-1	ASSDGDRGYEQY
TRBJ2-3	TRBV24-1	ATSGGPLPKDTQY
TRBJ2-7	TRBV29-1	SVRSWRYEQY
TRBJ2-6	TRBV9	ASSFSWGLGQVNGANVLT
TRBJ2-1	TRBV13	ASSRFQRSHSYNEQF
TRBJ1-4	TRBV5-5	ASSFEPSQNEKLF
TRBJ1-1	TRBV6-5	ASSRPGLLSF
TRBJ1-1	TRBV27	ASSLVRNTEAF
TRBJ1-1	TRBV10-1	ASSDTQSGTEAF
TRBJ2-1	TRBV30	AWSVGLAGGPRQF
TRBJ2-7	TRBV12-3/TRBV12-4	ASTLGGAHEQY
TRBJ2-7	TRBV2	ASSDPGLYEQY
TRBJ1-2	TRBV28	ASSPRTSGVYGYT
TRBJ2-1	TRBV4-3	ASRYGRTAHYNEQF
-	TRBV19	ASSSWTSGRGAEDEQY
TRBJ2-1	TRBV13	ASSRNRGNEQF
TRBJ2-4	TRBV9	ASSDSGRATAELGIQY
TRBJ1-4	TRBV19	ASSIRAGGLTNEKLF
TRBJ2-7	TRBV7-2	ASSLYERSTYEQY
TRBJ1-1	TRBV27	ASSSDRAPNTEAF
TRBJ1-1	TRBV19	ASTENRDKKAF
TRBJ2-7	TRBV3-1/TRBV3-2	ASSQGGGNEQY
TRBJ2-2	TRBV6-4	ATGTGGTGELF
TRBJ1-1	TRBV6-5	ASSSDGTGGPEAF
TRBJ2-3	TRBV6-6	ASSLAGWVDTQY
TRBJ1-3	TRBV5-5	ASSWVDRGPGNTIY
TRBJ2-7	TRBV28	ASRRDYPAPHADYEQY
TRBJ2-7	TRBV12-3/TRBV12-4	ASSWAGPYEQY
TRBJ2-1	TRBV6-6	ASRTSGTGGYNEQF
TRBJ1-5	TRBV6-2/TRBV6-3	AGSTRDIVSQPQH
TRBJ1-4	TRBV7-9	ASSLAQITTNEKLF